This entry describes one T cell receptor (beta chain). This sample was included in a study of T cell changes during pregnancy in multiple sclerosis. Produced via immunoSEQ multiplex PCR; TCRdb's table is partial and in-frame only. This table holds roughly 30,000 clones, 85% to 90% found once. V lost 6 bases and J lost 4; bases outside the gene matches: 9. Per the germline V gene, CDR1 is MRHNA and CDR2 is SNTAGT. The CDR3 contains 15 residues. The receptor was derived from a female donor in good health, enrolled as a control in a pregnancy study. The sample here was CD4+ T cells from peripheral blood mononuclear cells, taken in the first trimester of pregnancy. This chain uses TRBV6-4 with TRBJ1-2; 9 bases map to TRBD1. CDR3 DNA: TGTGCCAGCAGGGCCCGGGACAGGGACGGCTATGGCTACACCTTC. This codes for CASRARDRDGYGYTF.